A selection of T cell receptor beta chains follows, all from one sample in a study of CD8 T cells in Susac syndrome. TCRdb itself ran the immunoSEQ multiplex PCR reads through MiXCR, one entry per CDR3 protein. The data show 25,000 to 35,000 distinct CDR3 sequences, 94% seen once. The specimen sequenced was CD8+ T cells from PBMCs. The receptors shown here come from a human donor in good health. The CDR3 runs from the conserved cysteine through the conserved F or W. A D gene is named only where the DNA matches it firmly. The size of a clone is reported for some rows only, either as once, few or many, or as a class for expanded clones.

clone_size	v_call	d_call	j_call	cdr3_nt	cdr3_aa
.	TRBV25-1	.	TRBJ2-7	TGTGCCAGCAGCGAAAAAGCAGGTGCCGCCTACGAGCAGTACTTC	CASSEKAGAAYEQYF
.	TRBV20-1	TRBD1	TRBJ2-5	TGCAGTGCTAGAATGGGGTTCGTGACAGGGGAACAAGAGACCCAGTACTTC	CSARMGFVTGEQETQYF
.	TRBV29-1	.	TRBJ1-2	TGCAGCGGGGAATCTAACTATGGCTACACCTTC	CSGESNYGYTF
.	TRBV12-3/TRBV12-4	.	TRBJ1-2	TGTGCCAGCAGTTTGGCAGGGGAGTATGGCTACACCTTC	CASSLAGEYGYTF
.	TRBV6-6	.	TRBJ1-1	TGTGCCAGCAGTTCCTACCGGGGGAACACTGAAGCTTTCTTT	CASSSYRGNTEAFF
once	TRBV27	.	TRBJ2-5	TGTGCCAGCACCTTGGGAGAGACCCAGTACTTC	CASTLGETQYF
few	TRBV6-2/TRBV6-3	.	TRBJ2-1	TGTGCCAGCAGCTCGGGGGCGAGGAATGAGCAGTTCTTC	CASSSGARNEQFF
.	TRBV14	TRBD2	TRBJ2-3	TGTGCCAGCAGCCAAGATTTTCGGATAGCGGGGACAGATACGCAGTATTTT	CASSQDFRIAGTDTQYF
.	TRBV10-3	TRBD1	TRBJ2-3	TGTGCCACCAACGAGGGACAGGGTGCAGATACGCAGTATTTT	CATNEGQGADTQYF
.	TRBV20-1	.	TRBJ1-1	TGCAGTGCTATAGGGGACACTGAAGCTTTCTTT	CSAIGDTEAFF
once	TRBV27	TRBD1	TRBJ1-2	TGTGCCGTATACAGGGGAGGGGATGGCTACACCTTC	CAVYRGGDGYTF
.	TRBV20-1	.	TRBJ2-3	TGCAGTGCTAGAGAGATTAGCGGATACACAGATACGCAGTATTTT	CSAREISGYTDTQYF
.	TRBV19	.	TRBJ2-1	TGTGCCAGTAGTACAGGCCATGGAGGGTACAATGAGCAGTTCTTC	CASSTGHGGYNEQFF
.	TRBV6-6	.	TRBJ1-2	TGTGCCACCAAGGGGGAAGGAAACTATGGCTACACCTTC	CATKGEGNYGYTF
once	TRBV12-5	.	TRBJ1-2	TGTGCTAGTGGTTTAGGGGGGTTGGATGGCTACACCTTC	CASGLGGLDGYTF
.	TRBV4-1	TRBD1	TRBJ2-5	TGCGCCAGCAGCCAAGAATGGGGGACAGGCTACCAAGAGACCCAGTACTTC	CASSQEWGTGYQETQYF
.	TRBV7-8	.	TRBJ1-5	TGTGCCAGCAGCCCCGAGGCAGGGTCGGATCAGCCCCAGCATTTT	CASSPEAGSDQPQHF
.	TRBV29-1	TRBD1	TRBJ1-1	TGCAGCGTTGCGGGACAGCTGAACACTGAAGCTTTCTTT	CSVAGQLNTEAFF
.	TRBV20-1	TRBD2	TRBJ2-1	TGCAGTGCTAGAGATGGAGCGGGGGGGCCCAGGGTGGCCAATGAGCAGTTCTTC	CSARDGAGGPRVANEQFF
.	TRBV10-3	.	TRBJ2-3	TGTGCCATCAGCGATTTTATGGATACGCAGTATTTT	CAISDFMDTQYF
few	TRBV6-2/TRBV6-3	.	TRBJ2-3	TGTGCCAGCAGTTACGCGGGGCCAGATACGCAGTATTTT	CASSYAGPDTQYF
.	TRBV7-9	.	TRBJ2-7	TGTGCCGGCCAAAGGGATTCCTACGAGCAGTACTTC	CAGQRDSYEQYF
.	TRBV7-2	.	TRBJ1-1	TGTGCCAGCAGCTTAGAGTGGTCGTCGAACGCTGAAGCTTTCTTT	CASSLEWSSNAEAFF
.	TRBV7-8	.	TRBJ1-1	TGTGCCACCCAGGCAGGGCGGAACACTGAAGCTTTCTTT	CATQAGRNTEAFF
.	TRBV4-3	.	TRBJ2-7	TGCGCCAGCAGCCAAGCCTGGACTACAAATTACGAGCAGTACTTC	CASSQAWTTNYEQYF
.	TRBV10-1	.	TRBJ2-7	TGCGCCAGCGCCGGGACCAACTTCTACGAGCAGTACTTC	CASAGTNFYEQYF